These 8 T cell receptor beta chains were all obtained from the same sample, sequenced in a study of cytomegalovirus exposure and HLA in healthy donors. The table came from immunoSEQ multiplex PCR; TCRdb's copy has only in-frame clones and leaves some out. The data contain some 61,000 clones, around 97% of them seen just once; the ten biggest clones take up under 2%. The sample taken for sequencing was PBMCs. These receptors were collected from a woman in her late teens or twenties in good health and CMV-seropositive.

The V call is TRBV5-8, the J call TRBJ1-5; perhaps TRBD1 as D (6 bases). Trimming stripped 0 bases from V and 7 bases from J, with 11 bases between. The CDR3 totals 14 residues. The germline V gene encodes CDR1 SGHTS and CDR2 YDEGEE. CDR3 nucleotide sequence: TGTGCCAGCAGCTTGGGGCAGGGGTGGCAGCCCCAGCATTTT. Its protein product is CASSLGQGWQPQHF. The complete variable domain, with remaining parts taken from reference TRBV5-8 and TRBJ1-5, reads EAGVTQSPTHLIKTRGQQATLRCSPISGHTSVYWYQQALGLGLQFLLWYDEGEERNRGNFPPRFSGRQFPNYSSELNVNALELEDSALYLCASSLGQGWQPQHFGDGTRLSIL.

The genes are TRBV10-1 and TRBJ1-2, with D possibly being TRBD1 (6 bases). The CDR3 consists of 13 residues. From germline, CDR1 is WNHNN and CDR2 SYGVQD (reference sequence). Trimming left V 2 bases short and J 5 bases short, with 9 bases between. The CDR3 nucleotides are TGCGCCAGCAGTGAGAACAGGGTATATGGCTACACCTTC. Protein product: CASSENRVYGYTF.

The V gene is TRBV2, the J gene TRBJ2-2, with 11 positions matching TRBD2. The CDR3 has 17 amino acids. The trim removed 7 bases at V and 0 bases at J, leaving 7 bases unmatched. Germline V CDR1 and CDR2: SNHLY, FYNNEI. CDR3 protein: CASTSGLADSNTGELFF. The CDR3 DNA reads TGTGCCAGCACATCGGGACTAGCGGACTCGAACACCGGGGAGCTGTTTTTT.

V usage is TRBV7-6 and J usage is TRBJ2-2; perhaps TRBD2 as D (7 bases). Germline V gives CDR1 SGHVS, CDR2 FNYEAQ. The CDR3 sequence is 17 residues long. V was cut by 1 base and J by 4 bases, with 16 bases left in between. The CDR3 here is CASSLEGGGHLTGELFF. The CDR3 DNA follows: TGTGCCAGCAGCTTAGAGGGAGGGGGACACCTCACCGGGGAGCTGTTTTTT.

This rearrangement joins TRBV27 to TRBJ1-3, with 8 positions matching TRBD1. The CDR3 runs to 14 residues. Unmatched junction bases numbered 6, after V lost 6 bases and J lost 5 bases. Germline-derived CDR1 and CDR2 are MNHEY and SMNVEV (reference sequence). The CDR3 protein is CASRPDRERNTIYF. CDR3 nucleotides: TGTGCCAGCAGACCGGACAGGGAGCGAAACACCATATATTTT.

V gene TRBV2 combines with J gene TRBJ1-5; 8 bases agree with TRBD1. V shed 7 bases and J 4 bases; nucleotides not matched to a gene: 9. CDR3 length equals 15 residues. CDR1 and CDR2 from the germline V gene are SNHLY and FYNNEI. The CDR3: CASTASTGGNQPQHF. Here the CDR3 DNA reads TGTGCCAGCACAGCAAGTACAGGGGGTAATCAGCCCCAGCATTTT.

The chain employs TRBV28 and TRBJ2-7, with D maybe TRBD2 (6 bases). Germline V gene lookup returns CDR1 MDHEN and CDR2 SYDVKM. This CDR3 is built from 17 residues. Trimming removed 5 bases at V and 0 bases at J, with 20 bases between. The CDR3 loop is CASSRHFSGSHSYEQYF. The CDR3, as DNA: TGTGCCAGCAGTCGACACTTTAGCGGCAGCCACTCCTACGAGCAGTACTTC.

In its sample, this clone was seen a few times. The chain has TRBV11-1 and TRBJ2-4; D remains unclear. With 5 bases removed from V and 0 bases from J, the gap between germline ends came to 5 bases. This CDR3 spans 13 amino acids. In germline, CDR1 is SGHAT, CDR2 FQDESV (reference sequence). Here the CDR3 reads CASSPSAKNIQYF. The CDR3 region has the DNA TGTGCCAGCAGCCCATCAGCCAAAAACATTCAGTACTTC.